This TCR beta chain was obtained from a study of blood T cells in healthy people across ages. PCR was performed a second time for about 7 to 12 cycles using a sample-barcoded 5' primer and a J-beta primer mix. Each CDR3 protein gets one entry after TCRdb re-called the 5' RACE reads with MiXCR. The table has about 500,000 distinct CDR3 sequences, nearly 25% seen once; the top ten hold 7.5% to 9%. This clonotype occurred a few times. Total RNA extracted from each sample amounted to at least 6 micrograms. This sample was shared with a second study, whose subject was T cells of mothers and their children.

The sequenced material came from blood. The clonotype was recovered from a boy between 10 and 17 years old in good health.

For the CDR3, the DNA is TGTGCCAGCAGCCCCCTTAAGGGAGTCGGGAGCTCTGGAAACACCATATATTTT. This sequence encodes CASSPLKGVGSSGNTIYF. The rearrangement uses TRBV7-9 and TRBJ1-3; D not resolved. Germline CDR1 is SEHNR and CDR2 is FQNEAQ (reference sequence). V was cut by 5 bases and J by 0 bases, with 20 bases left in between. The CDR3 has 18 amino acids.